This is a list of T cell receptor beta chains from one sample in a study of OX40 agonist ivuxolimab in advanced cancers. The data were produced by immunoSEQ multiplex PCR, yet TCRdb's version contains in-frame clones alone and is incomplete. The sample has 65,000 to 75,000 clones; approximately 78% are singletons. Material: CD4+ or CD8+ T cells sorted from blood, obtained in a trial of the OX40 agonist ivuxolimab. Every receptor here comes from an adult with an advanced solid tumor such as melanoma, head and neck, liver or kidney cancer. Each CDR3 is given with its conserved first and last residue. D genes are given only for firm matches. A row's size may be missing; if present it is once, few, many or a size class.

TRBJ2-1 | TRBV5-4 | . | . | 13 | TGTGCCAGCAGCTTTACAGACTACAATGAGCAGTTCTTC | CASSFTDYNEQFF
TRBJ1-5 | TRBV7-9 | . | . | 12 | TGTGCCAGCAGCTTCGGGGTGCAGCCCCAGCATTTT | CASSFGVQPQHF
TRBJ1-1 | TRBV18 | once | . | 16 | TGTGCCAGCTCCCGGGGACGGAGAGACTCCAACACTGAAGCTTTCTTT | CASSRGRRDSNTEAFF
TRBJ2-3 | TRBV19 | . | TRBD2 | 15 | TGTGCCAGTAGCGCGACTAGCGGGGGGGCCTATGGGCAGTATTTT | CASSATSGGAYGQYF
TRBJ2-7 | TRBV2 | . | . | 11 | TGTGCCAGCAGCGGGTACTACGAGCAGTACTTC | CASSGYYEQYF
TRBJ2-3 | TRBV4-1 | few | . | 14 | TGCGCCAGCAGCCAGGGTCAAAGGACAGATACGCAGTATTTT | CASSQGQRTDTQYF
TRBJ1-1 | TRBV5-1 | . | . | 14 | TGCGCCAGCAGCTTACAGGGACCGAACACTGAAGCTTTCTTT | CASSLQGPNTEAFF
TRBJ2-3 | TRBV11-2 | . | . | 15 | TGTGCCAGCAGCTTAGAGGGGGCCTACACAGATACGCAGTATTTT | CASSLEGAYTDTQYF
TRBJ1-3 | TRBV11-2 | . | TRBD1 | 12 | TGTGCCTTGACAGGGGGTGGAAACACCATATATTTT | CALTGGGNTIYF
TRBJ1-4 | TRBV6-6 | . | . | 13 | TGTGCCAGCAGCCTCGCGGCAGAACGAAAACTGTTTTTT | CASSLAAERKLFF
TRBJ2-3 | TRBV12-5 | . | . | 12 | TGTGCTAGTGGTTTAGACACAGATACGCAGTATTTT | CASGLDTDTQYF
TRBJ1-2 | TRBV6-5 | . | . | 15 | TGTGCCAGCAGTTACTCGGCAGGGATTAACTATGGCTACACCTTC | CASSYSAGINYGYTF
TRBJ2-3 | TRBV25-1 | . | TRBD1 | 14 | TGTGCCAGCAGAGGGGGACAGGGTCTAGATACGCAGTATTTT | CASRGGQGLDTQYF
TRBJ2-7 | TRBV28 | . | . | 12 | TGTGCCAGCAGTCGGTCGGGCTACGAGCAGTACTTC | CASSRSGYEQYF
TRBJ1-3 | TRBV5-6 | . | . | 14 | TGTGCCAGCAGCTTGACTCTCTCTGGAAACACCATATATTTT | CASSLTLSGNTIYF
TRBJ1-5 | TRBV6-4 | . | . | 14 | TGTGCCAGCAGGAGACACAACAGTCCCCAGCCCCAGCATTTT | CASRRHNSPQPQHF
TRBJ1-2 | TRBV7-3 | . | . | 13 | TGTGCCAGCAGCCCCGGGACGGCGTATGGCTACACCTTC | CASSPGTAYGYTF
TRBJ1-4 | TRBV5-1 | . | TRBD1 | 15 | TGCGCCAGCAGCCCAGACAGGGTGCCTAATGAAAAACTGTTTTTT | CASSPDRVPNEKLFF
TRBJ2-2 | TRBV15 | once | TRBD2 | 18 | TGTGCCACCAGCAGAGACGGGGCTAGCGGGGGAGGCACCGGGGAGCTGTTTTTT | CATSRDGASGGGTGELFF
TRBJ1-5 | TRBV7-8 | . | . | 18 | TGTGCCAGCAGCTTAGTGGGGGGCAGGGCGGTTAGCAATCAGCCCCAGCATTTT | CASSLVGGRAVSNQPQHF
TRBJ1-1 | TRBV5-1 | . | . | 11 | TGCGCCAGCATTCGAGATGGTGAAGCTTTCTTT | CASIRDGEAFF
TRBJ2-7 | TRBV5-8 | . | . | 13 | TGTGCCAGCAGCTTGAGGGGCCACTACGAGCAGTACTTC | CASSLRGHYEQYF
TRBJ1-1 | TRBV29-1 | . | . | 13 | TGCAGCGTTGAAGGGTACGGGAGGGGGGAGGCTTTCTTT | CSVEGYGRGEAFF
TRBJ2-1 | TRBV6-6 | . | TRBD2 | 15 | TGTGCCAGCAGTCCTCTAGCGGGAGGGGTGGATGAGCAGTTCTTC | CASSPLAGGVDEQFF
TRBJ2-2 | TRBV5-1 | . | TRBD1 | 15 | TGCGCCAGCAGCTTTACAGGGGGGAAGACCGGGGAGCTGTTTTTT | CASSFTGGKTGELFF
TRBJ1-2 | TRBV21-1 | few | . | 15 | TGTGCCAGCAGCAAAGGAACAGGGGAATGGGAGGGCTACACCTTC | CASSKGTGEWEGYTF
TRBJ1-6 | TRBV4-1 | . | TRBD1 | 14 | TGCGCCAGCAGCCCTCAGGGGGCGGCTTCACCCCTCCACTTT | CASSPQGAASPLHF
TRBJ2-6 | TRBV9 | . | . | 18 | TGTGCCAGCAGCAGACATGAGGGGACGCTGTCTGGGGCCAACGTCCTGACTTTC | CASSRHEGTLSGANVLTF
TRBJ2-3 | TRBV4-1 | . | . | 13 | TGCGCCAGCAGCCGGGGACACCAGGATACGCAGTATTTT | CASSRGHQDTQYF
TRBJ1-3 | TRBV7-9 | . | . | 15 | TGTGCCAGCAGCTCTAACGCAGGCAATGGAAACACCATATATTTT | CASSSNAGNGNTIYF
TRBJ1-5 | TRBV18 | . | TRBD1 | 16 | TGTGCCAGCTCACCACCCGGGACAGTATCTAATCAGCCCCAGCATTTT | CASSPPGTVSNQPQHF
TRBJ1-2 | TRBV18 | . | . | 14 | TGTGCCAGCTCACCCTCTTCCAGGAACTATGGCTACACCTTC | CASSPSSRNYGYTF
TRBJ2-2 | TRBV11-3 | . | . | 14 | TGTGCCAGCAGCTTAGCGGCGAACACCGGGGAGCTGTTTTTT | CASSLAANTGELFF
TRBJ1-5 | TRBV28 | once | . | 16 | TGTGCCAGCAGTTTATGGGAATTTGAGGGAAGTCAGCCCCAGCATTTT | CASSLWEFEGSQPQHF